This T cell receptor (beta chain) derives from a study of blood T cell repertoires in COVID-19. Overall study: Donors in the United States, Italy and Spain gave samples during acute or convalescent COVID-19. PBMCs, B-cell-depleted T cells, or T cells provided the cDNA or gDNA that made up the material.

J gave up 6 bases and V 2 bases, and 5 bases lay outside the gene matches. Germline values: CDR1 KGHSH, CDR2 LQKENI. This CDR3 spans 14 amino acids. As for this clone: Within the sample, other DNA sequences also encode this same CDR3.

Generated by immunoSEQ multiplex PCR, the TCRdb table keeps only in-frame clones and is missing some. The repertoire includes 200,000 to 250,000 clones, around 90% of them detected once, and about 0.8% sits in the top ten. The TCR originated in a man aged 25 to 45 with COVID-19, enrolled during active disease. Sequences were obtained from peripheral blood. The chain is built from TRBV18 and TRBJ2-7; 9 nucleotides agree with TRBD1. CDR3 loop: CASSPNRGPGEQYF. For the CDR3, the DNA is TGTGCCAGCTCACCAAACAGGGGGCCAGGCGAGCAGTACTTC.